This record covers a single T cell receptor beta chain. These data belong to a study of blood T cell repertoires in COVID-19. Turning to the study itself: Samples came from the United States, Italy and Spain, spanning acute and convalescent COVID-19.

Germline loops: CDR1 KGHDR, CDR2 SFDVKD. This CDR3 is 15 amino acids long. V dropped 3 bases and J dropped 1 base, with 9 bases sitting between them. Original handling: The authors estimated nucleated cell counts from reference gene primer amplification. Measured with immunoSEQ multiplex PCR; TCRdb has only the in-frame clones, and not every one. D and trimming were read from the DNA, whereas the V and J calls and clone size are those reported in that table. Here the sample spans roughly 150,000 clones, 75% to 85% being singletons. This sequence originates from a woman aged 50 to 65 with acute or convalescent COVID-19. The chain carries TRBV24-1 and TRBJ2-1, with a weak D call TRBD1 (6 bases). Sequences were obtained from peripheral blood. CDR3: CATSDRGGSYNEQFF. CDR3 in DNA: TGTGCCACCAGTGATAGAGGGGGTTCCTACAATGAGCAGTTCTTC.